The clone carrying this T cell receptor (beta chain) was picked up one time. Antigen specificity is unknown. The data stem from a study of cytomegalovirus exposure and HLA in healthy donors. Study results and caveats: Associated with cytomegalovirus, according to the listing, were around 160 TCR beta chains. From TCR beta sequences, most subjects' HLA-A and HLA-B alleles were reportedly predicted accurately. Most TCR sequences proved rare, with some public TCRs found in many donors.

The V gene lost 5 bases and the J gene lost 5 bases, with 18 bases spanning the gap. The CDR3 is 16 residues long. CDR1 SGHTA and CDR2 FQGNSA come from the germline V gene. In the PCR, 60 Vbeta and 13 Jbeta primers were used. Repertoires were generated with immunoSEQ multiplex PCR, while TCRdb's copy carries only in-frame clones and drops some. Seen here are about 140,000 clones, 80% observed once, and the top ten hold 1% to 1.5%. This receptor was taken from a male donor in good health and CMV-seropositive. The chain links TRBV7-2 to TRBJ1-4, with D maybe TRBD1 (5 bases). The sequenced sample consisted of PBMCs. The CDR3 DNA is TGTGCCAGCAGCCTCGGCTGGGGCCCCCCCAATGAAAAACTGTTTTTT. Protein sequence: CASSLGWGPPNEKLFF.